Following are 32 T cell receptor beta chains from one sample sequenced in a study of shared clonotypes between healthy human individuals. Profiled with immunoSEQ multiplex PCR; TCRdb holds only in-frame clones, not every one. In the table there are more than 2 million clones, 95% of which are singletons. The sample taken for sequencing was naive CD4+ T cells sorted from blood. Subset noted: CD45RA+ positively selected. These receptors all come from a man aged 18 to 30 in good health.

V gene TRBV5-1 combines with J gene TRBJ2-2; 9 nucleotides agree with TRBD2. CDR3 length: 16 residues. Trimming cost V 3 bases and J 3 bases; bases outside gene matches: 6. Germline V gene sequence: CDR1 SGHRS, CDR2 YFSETQ. The CDR3: CASSYRSGSDTGELFF. The CDR3 DNA reads as TGCGCCAGCAGCTACCGTAGCGGGAGCGACACCGGGGAGCTGTTTTTT.

The V call is TRBV30, the J call TRBJ2-3, with 7 bases lining up with TRBD2. The CDR3 covers 11 residues. The V gene's germline CDR1 is GTSNPN and CDR2 SVGIG (reference sequence). The trim removed 6 bases at V and 10 bases at J, leaving 7 bases unmatched. CDR3: CACRPRGAQYF. CDR3 coding DNA: TGTGCCTGTCGGCCCCGGGGGGCGCAGTATTTT. The complete variable domain, with remaining parts taken from reference TRBV30 and TRBJ2-3, reads SQTIHQWPATLVQPVGSPLSLECTVEGTSNPNLYWYRQAAGRGLQLLFYSVGIGQISSEVPQNLSASRPQDRQFILSSKKLLLSDSGFYLCACRPRGAQYFGPGTRLTVL.

The rearrangement uses TRBV6-1 and TRBJ2-1; 7 bases fit TRBD1. Trimming took 4 bases from V and 5 from J; bases not matched to a gene: 2. The CDR3 consists of 13 residues. Germline V gene sequence: CDR1 MNHNS, CDR2 SASEGT. The CDR3 sequence: CASSGTGDNEQFF. The CDR3 DNA sequence: TGTGCCAGCAGTGGAACAGGGGACAATGAGCAGTTCTTC.

V usage is TRBV7-3 and J usage is TRBJ2-1; 7 bases are shared with TRBD2. The CDR3 spans 16 residues. V was clipped by 1 base and J by 2 bases; unmatched bases: 5. The germline V gene encodes CDR1 SGHTA and CDR2 FQGTGA. The CDR3 loop reads CASSLSVAGAYNEQFF. The CDR3 DNA reads TGTGCCAGCAGCTTAAGTGTGGCGGGGGCCTACAATGAGCAGTTCTTC. The full variable domain, with the rest looked up from reference TRBV7-3 and TRBJ2-1, is GAGVSQTPSNKVTEKGKYVELRCDPISGHTALYWYRQSLGQGPEFLIYFQGTGAADDSGLPNDRFFAVRPEGSVSTLKIQRTERGDSAVYLCASSLSVAGAYNEQFFGPGTRLTVL.

This rearrangement joins TRBV30 to TRBJ2-1, with TRBD2 matching over 8 bases. Looked up from germline, CDR1 is GTSNPN and CDR2 is SVGIG (reference sequence). V trimming: 3 bases; J trimming: 7 bases; junction bases outside the gene matches: 8. This CDR3 is built from 14 residues. The CDR3 sequence: CAWSGLARENEQFF. In DNA form, the CDR3 reads TGTGCCTGGAGCGGACTAGCCCGGGAGAATGAGCAGTTCTTC.

The chain has TRBV14 and TRBJ2-3; the D gene is possibly TRBD2 (5 bases). CDR1 SGHDN and CDR2 FVKESK come from the germline V gene. The CDR3 has 12 amino acids. The V end was cut by 10 bases, the J end by 7 bases, with 15 bases between. The CDR3 loop is CATSLSGNTQYF. Written as DNA, the CDR3 is TGTGCCACTTCTCTATCCGGGAATACGCAGTATTTT. Using reference TRBV14 and TRBJ2-3 for the parts outside the CDR3, the full variable domain is EAGVTQFPSHSVIEKGQTVTLRCDPISGHDNLYWYRRVMGKEIKFLLHFVKESKQDESGMPNNRFLAERTGGTYSTLKVQPAELEDSGVYFCATSLSGNTQYFGPGTRLTVL.

The rearrangement uses TRBV2 and TRBJ1-6; D gene ambiguous. Trimming shortened V by 3 bases and J by 4 bases, and 4 bases separated the two germline ends. The CDR3 length is 13 residues. Per germline, CDR1 SNHLY and CDR2 FYNNEI. The CDR3 DNA reads TGTGCCAGCAGTGACAGATATAATTCACCCCTCCACTTT. Amino acid sequence: CASSDRYNSPLHF.

The chain carries TRBV19 and TRBJ1-2; D ambiguous. The CDR3 length is 14 residues. Germline CDR1 and CDR2: LNHDA and SQIVND (reference sequence). The germline V and J ends were trimmed by 4 bases and 0 bases, with 9 bases remaining between them. The CDR3 loop is CASSKLGANYGYTF. CDR3 bases: TGTGCCAGTAGTAAATTGGGAGCTAACTATGGCTACACCTTC.

The rearrangement uses TRBV30 and TRBJ2-7; a possible D gene is TRBD2 (7 bases). V was pared by 0 bases and J by 9 bases, with 18 bases between. The CDR3 consists of 14 residues. Germline V gives CDR1 GTSNPN, CDR2 SVGIG (reference sequence). The CDR3 spells CAWSVGSRGAVQYF. The CDR3 region has the DNA TGTGCCTGGAGTGTCGGCAGTCGGGGGGCTGTGCAGTACTTC. The variable domain in full, with the rest retrieved from reference TRBV30 and TRBJ2-7, is SQTIHQWPATLVQPVGSPLSLECTVEGTSNPNLYWYRQAAGRGLQLLFYSVGIGQISSEVPQNLSASRPQDRQFILSSKKLLLSDSGFYLCAWSVGSRGAVQYFGPGTRLTVT.

The V gene is TRBV19, the J gene TRBJ2-2; no definite D call. This CDR3 comprises 11 residues. Trimming shortened V by 6 bases and J by 8 bases, and 7 bases separated the two germline ends. Germline V gene sequence: CDR1 LNHDA, CDR2 SQIVND (reference sequence). Here the CDR3 reads CASSGWGELFF. As DNA, the CDR3 is TGTGCCAGTAGCGGGTGGGGGGAGCTGTTTTTT.

The sample holds one count of this clone. J is TRBJ2-3 and V is TRBV6-5; D is unclear. Germline loops: CDR1 MNHEY, CDR2 SVGAGI. The CDR3 loop spans 14 amino acids. V gave up 2 bases and J gave up 0 bases, with 6 bases separating them. DNA of the CDR3: TGTGCCAGCAGTTACAGGTTTAGCACAGATACGCAGTATTTT. Protein: CASSYRFSTDTQYF.

The rearrangement links TRBV7-3 to TRBJ2-3; D possibly corresponds to TRBD2 (5 bases). The V gene lost 5 bases and the J gene lost 1 base, with 10 bases spanning the gap. Germline-derived CDR1 and CDR2 are SGHTA and FQGTGA. The CDR3 covers 14 residues. The CDR3 loop is CASSALAGTDTQYF. The CDR3 DNA reads TGTGCCAGCAGCGCCCTAGCAGGCACAGATACGCAGTATTTT. Looking up the rest from reference TRBV7-3 and TRBJ2-3 gives the full variable domain: GAGVSQTPSNKVTEKGKYVELRCDPISGHTALYWYRQSLGQGPEFLIYFQGTGAADDSGLPNDRFFAVRPEGSVSTLKIQRTERGDSAVYLCASSALAGTDTQYFGPGTRLTVL.

The V and J genes are TRBV5-4 and TRBJ1-3; unclear D gene. The CDR3 length is 13 residues. V lost 0 bases and J 4 bases, leaving 5 bases between the germline ends. The germline V gene encodes CDR1 SGHNT and CDR2 YYREEE (reference sequence). In nucleotides, the CDR3 is TGTGCCAGCAGCTTGGGTCTCGGAAACACCATATATTTT. Protein sequence: CASSLGLGNTIYF.

This clone occurred once. The CDR3 here is CASSKETGGGTEAFF. As DNA, the CDR3 is TGCGCCAGCAGCAAAGAGACAGGGGGTGGGACTGAAGCTTTCTTT. The chain carries TRBV5-1 and TRBJ1-1; 9 bases line up with TRBD1. The V gene end was trimmed by 4 bases and the J gene end by 5 bases; junction bases not matched to a gene: 9. There are 15 residues in the CDR3. The germline CDR1 and CDR2 sequences are SGHRS and YFSETQ.

The chain employs TRBV18 and TRBJ2-5, with unresolved D. V was shortened by 1 base and J by 4 bases, with 10 bases between the two germline ends. CDR1 is KGHSH and CDR2 is LQKENI in the germline V gene. The CDR3 covers 14 residues. The CDR3 is CASSPRAPPETQYF. CDR3 sequence (DNA): TGTGCCAGCTCACCACGGGCCCCTCCAGAGACCCAGTACTTC.

The V gene is TRBV5-4, the J gene TRBJ1-2, with D possibly TRBD1 on 6 matching bases. Germline assignment: CDR1 SGHNT and CDR2 YYREEE (reference sequence). Trimming removed 4 bases from V and 4 bases from J, with 17 bases in between. This CDR3 contains 15 residues. Written as DNA, the CDR3 is TGTGCCAGCAGCACAAAACGAGGGGGGTCCTATGGCTACACCTTC. Its translation: CASSTKRGGSYGYTF. Full variable domain (missing parts from reference TRBV5-4 and TRBJ1-2): ETGVTQSPTHLIKTRGQQVTLRCSSQSGHNTVSWYQQALGQGPQFIFQYYREEENGRGNFPPRFSGLQFPNYSSELNVNALELDDSALYLCASSTKRGGSYGYTFGSGTRLTVV.

The rearrangement links TRBV5-6 to TRBJ2-2; tentatively, D is TRBD1 (7 bases). Trimming shortened V by 4 bases and J by 2 bases, and 12 bases separated the two germline ends. There are 15 residues in the CDR3. Germline-derived CDR1 and CDR2 are SGHDT and YYEEEE. The CDR3 DNA reads TGTGCCAGCAGCCGCGGGACAGCTAACACCGGGGAGCTGTTTTTT. This gives the protein CASSRGTANTGELFF.

The chain couples TRBV5-8 to TRBJ2-7; 9 nucleotides match TRBD1. The germline gives CDR1 SGHTS, CDR2 YDEGEE. Trimming cost V 2 bases and J 3 bases; bases outside gene matches: 3. CDR3 length equals 14 residues. The CDR3 here is CASSLRTGVYEQYF. CDR3 in DNA: TGTGCCAGCAGCTTACGGACAGGGGTCTACGAGCAGTACTTC.

As regards this clone: The same CDR3 is also encoded by other DNA sequences in this sample. The gene calls are TRBV6-5 and TRBJ2-7; the match to TRBD2 covers 8 bases. CDR1 MNHEY and CDR2 SVGAGI come from the germline V gene. The J segment lost 0 bases and the V segment lost 3 bases, leaving 4 bases of the junction unmatched. The length of the CDR3 is 15 residues. Here the CDR3 reads CASSYRLAGSYEQYF. In DNA form, the CDR3 reads TGTGCCAGCAGTTATCGTCTAGCGGGCTCCTACGAGCAGTACTTC.

The chain has TRBV6-6 and TRBJ1-5, with TRBD1 matching over 8 bases. This CDR3 has 15 residues. The germline gives CDR1 MNHNY, CDR2 SVGAGI (reference sequence). Trimming at V came to 3 bases and at J to 6 bases, leaving 7 bases not matched to a gene. CDR3 loop: CASSYSDRALQPQHF. The CDR3 nucleotides read TGTGCCAGCAGTTATTCGGACAGGGCGCTTCAGCCCCAGCATTTT.

The rearrangement joins TRBV5-1 to TRBJ2-3; the D is unclear. The length of the CDR3 is 13 residues. Trimming took off 2 bases at V and 6 bases at J, with 10 bases between the two ends. Germline assignment: CDR1 SGHRS and CDR2 YFSETQ. The CDR3 DNA reads as TGCGCCAGCAGCTTCGGGCAAGGGGATACGCAGTATTTT. This sequence encodes CASSFGQGDTQYF. Full variable domain (remainder filled in from reference TRBV5-1 and TRBJ2-3): KAGVTQTPRYLIKTRGQQVTLSCSPISGHRSVSWYQQTPGQGLQFLFEYFSETQRNKGNFPGRFSGRQFSNSRSEMNVSTLELGDSALYLCASSFGQGDTQYFGPGTRLTVL.

The chain joins TRBV6-1 to TRBJ1-5; D possibly corresponds to TRBD1 (5 bases). Per the germline V gene, CDR1 is MNHNS and CDR2 is SASEGT. V was cut by 6 bases and J by 0 bases, with 12 bases left in between. This CDR3 region has 15 residues. The CDR3 DNA follows: TGTGCCAGCAGCACAGGCCCTTATAGCAATCAGCCCCAGCATTTT. Translated, it gives CASSTGPYSNQPQHF.

The gene calls are TRBV11-2 and TRBJ2-7; the D gene could be TRBD1 or TRBD2 (7 bases each). Trimming took off 1 base at V and 3 bases at J, with 16 bases between the two ends. CDR1 is SGHAT, CDR2 FQNNGV, per germline. The CDR3 extends over 16 amino acids. This CDR3 reads CASSLGQGGFGYEQYF. DNA of the CDR3: TGTGCCAGCAGCTTAGGACAGGGAGGGTTCGGCTACGAGCAGTACTTC.

The V call is TRBV10-3, the J call TRBJ2-7; 8 nucleotides align to TRBD1. The CDR3 has 17 amino acids. J lost 0 bases, V lost 6 bases, and 13 bases had no gene match. CDR1 and CDR2 (germline): ENHRY, SYGVKD. The CDR3 DNA reads as TGTGCCATCAGGGCCACAGGGGGTAGGGAGAGCTCCTACGAGCAGTACTTC. This codes for CAIRATGGRESSYEQYF.

This clone has more than one count but fewer than ten. The chain carries TRBV19 and TRBJ1-1, with 7 bases fitting TRBD1. The J segment lost 7 bases and the V segment lost 6 bases, leaving 11 bases of the junction unmatched. From germline, CDR1 is LNHDA and CDR2 SQIVND (reference sequence). The CDR3 contains 14 residues. As DNA, the CDR3 is TGTGCCAGTAGGACCGGGGACAGCCGAATTGAAGCTTTCTTT. Translating gives CASRTGDSRIEAFF.

V gene TRBV18 combines with J gene TRBJ1-4; 7 bases fit TRBD1. Trimming at V came to 6 bases and at J to 3 bases, leaving 4 bases not matched to a gene. The CDR3 extends over 14 amino acids. Germline V gives CDR1 KGHSH, CDR2 LQKENI. This chain's CDR3 is CASSRGQPNEKLFF. The CDR3 DNA reads as TGTGCCAGCTCCCGGGGACAGCCTAATGAAAAACTGTTTTTT.

The rearrangement links TRBV5-5 to TRBJ1-1, with TRBD1 as a possible D gene (6 bases). This CDR3 is built from 14 residues. Germline CDR1 reads SGHKS; CDR2 reads YYEKEE (reference sequence). Trimming left V 8 bases short and J 2 bases short, with 16 bases between. As DNA, the CDR3 is TGTGCCAGTCTACGGGGGCCCGAAAACACTGAAGCTTTCTTT. This translates into CASLRGPENTEAFF. Together with reference TRBV5-5 and TRBJ1-1, the CDR3 gives the full variable domain: DAGVTQSPTHLIKTRGQQVTLRCSPISGHKSVSWYQQVLGQGPQFIFQYYEKEERGRGNFPDRFSARQFPNYSSELNVNALLLGDSALYLCASLRGPENTEAFFGQGTRLTVV.

This clone has just a few counts. The chain is built from TRBV28 and TRBJ1-1; no firm D call. The V gene lost 3 bases and the J gene lost 8 bases, with 10 bases spanning the gap. The CDR3 runs to 12 residues. The germline gives CDR1 MDHEN, CDR2 SYDVKM. The CDR3 spells CASSFSTPEAFF. As DNA, the CDR3 is TGTGCCAGCAGTTTCTCCACACCGGAAGCTTTCTTT. The variable domain in full, with the rest retrieved from reference TRBV28 and TRBJ1-1, is DVKVTQSSRYLVKRTGEKVFLECVQDMDHENMFWYRQDPGLGLRLIYFSYDVKMKEKGDIPEGYSVSREKKERFSLILESASTNQTSMYLCASSFSTPEAFFGQGTRLTVV.

V usage is TRBV30 and J usage is TRBJ1-4; no definite D call. The CDR3 length is 12 residues. Germline V gene lookup returns CDR1 GTSNPN and CDR2 SVGIG (reference sequence). The germline V and J ends were trimmed by 4 bases and 8 bases, with 11 bases remaining between them. In DNA, the CDR3 is TGTGCCTGGACGGCTGTTGGGGAAAAACTGTTTTTT. Its protein product is CAWTAVGEKLFF.

The V and J genes are TRBV18 and TRBJ2-7; D might be TRBD2 (6 bases). V was clipped by 3 bases and J by 7 bases, with 13 bases between them. CDR3 length: 13 amino acids. Germline V CDR1 and CDR2: KGHSH, LQKENI. The CDR3 protein is CASSPPVAGEQYF. In DNA form, the CDR3 reads TGTGCCAGCTCACCCCCAGTGGCGGGAGAGCAGTACTTC.

This clone has just one count. The chain is built from TRBV7-3 and TRBJ1-1; D might be TRBD1 (6 bases). Trimming removed 4 bases at V and 8 bases at J, with 14 bases between. CDR3 length: 13 amino acids. The germline CDR1 and CDR2 sequences are SGHTA and FQGTGA. In nucleotides, the CDR3 is TGTGCCAGCAGCTCGTCGGGACACCAAGAAGCTTTCTTT. As protein: CASSSSGHQEAFF.

The CDR3 loop is CASSQDSQNTEAFF. In DNA, the CDR3 is TGTGCCAGCAGTCAGGACAGCCAGAACACTGAAGCTTTCTTT. This sequence joins TRBV7-3 and TRBJ1-1; perhaps TRBD1 as D (6 bases). CDR3 length: 14 amino acids. Germline V gene lookup returns CDR1 SGHTA and CDR2 FQGTGA. V was pared by 6 bases and J by 1 base, with 12 bases between.